These T cell receptor beta chains were read from a single sample in a study of blood T cell repertoires in COVID-19. The assay was immunoSEQ multiplex PCR, and TCRdb's table has in-frame clones only and misses some. The table includes a few hundred thousand clones, roughly nine tenths detected once. Sequences were obtained from PBMCs or T cells enriched from blood (not recorded which). The receptors derive from a woman aged 25 to 39 who had recovered from COVID-19. Both conserved end residues are part of each CDR3. Each record gives: J gene, V gene, CDR3 protein.

TRBJ1-3 | TRBV15 | CATSRDLGGSGNTIYF
TRBJ2-7 | TRBV18 | CASSPPEVAGSYEQYF
TRBJ1-5 | TRBV30 | CAWSARQGAGNQPQHF
TRBJ2-3 | TRBV9 | CASSGREGSTDTQYF
TRBJ1-2 | TRBV9 | CASSVQGSSVGYTF
TRBJ1-1 | TRBV20-1 | CSARDGRGPVF
TRBJ2-7 | TRBV7-3 | CASSASGTGAYEQYF
TRBJ1-2 | TRBV27 | CASSPQGTFVDGYTF
TRBJ2-3 | TRBV4-3 | CASSQNRAGPDTQYF
TRBJ2-3 | TRBV4-1 | CASSQGASGGAADTQYF
TRBJ1-2 | TRBV28 | CASTPQGAYGYTF
TRBJ1-4 | TRBV7-9 | CASSPDRGWSTNEKLFF
TRBJ2-5 | TRBV7-6 | CASSLHREGGGRETQYF
TRBJ1-2 | TRBV27 | CASSPMMGDYGYTF
TRBJ2-1 | TRBV7-2 | CASSIMTGGNAPQFF
TRBJ2-7 | TRBV5-5 | CASSWRREGGEQYF
TRBJ1-5 | TRBV7-9 | CASSRRQGSNQPQHF
TRBJ1-1 | TRBV11-3 | CASATGGGVNTEAFF
TRBJ2-7 | TRBV15 | CATSRDLGLTYEQYF
TRBJ2-1 | TRBV7-2 | CASRRGLAESYNEQFF
TRBJ2-7 | TRBV6-5 | CASSFRGGRVDEQYF
TRBJ1-2 | TRBV5-4 | CASSFRTGTNYGYTF
TRBJ2-1 | TRBV9 | CASSVESELGVGEQFF
TRBJ2-3 | TRBV7-3 | CASSLMVAGAGDTQYF
TRBJ2-7 | TRBV14 | CASSQDLGGSQYF
TRBJ1-4 | TRBV5-4 | CASSFSATNEKLFF
TRBJ2-4 | TRBV30 | CAWSPTGNIQYF
TRBJ2-1 | TRBV18 | CASSPPVLAGGNEQFF
TRBJ2-7 | TRBV18 | CASSPNTGGSYEQYF
TRBJ2-4 | TRBV28 | CASSLAGGVRQNIQYF
TRBJ1-6 | TRBV6-5 | CASSKAVERNSPLHF
TRBJ1-5 | TRBV6-6 | CASSTGGNNQPQHF
TRBJ2-3 | TRBV14 | CASETSGTDTQYF
TRBJ2-7 | TRBV4-1 | CASSRSITGGAGNEQYF
TRBJ1-1 | TRBV5-4 | CASSLVGVTEAFF
TRBJ2-1 | TRBV2 | CASSEPLAGGKSYNEQFF
TRBJ2-5 | TRBV11-1 | CASSSHRGTQETQYF
TRBJ1-1 | TRBV19 | CASRRDRVTRGTEAFF
TRBJ2-5 | TRBV10-3 | CAISDPSGGALGETQYF
TRBJ1-1 | TRBV7-2 | CASSLQGQTEAFF
TRBJ1-5 | TRBV7-2 | CASSNRENQPQHF
TRBJ2-7 | TRBV4-2 | CASSHAQLAGYYEQYF
TRBJ2-3 | TRBV3-1/TRBV3-2 | CASSQVVATTDTQYF
TRBJ1-6 | TRBV7-9 | CASSRGMDSNSPLHF
TRBJ1-1 | TRBV11-3 | CASMGQGATEAFF
TRBJ1-4 | TRBV29-1 | CSVGIGTVNEKLFF
TRBJ2-2 | TRBV6-5 | CASSYSTGSYTGELFF